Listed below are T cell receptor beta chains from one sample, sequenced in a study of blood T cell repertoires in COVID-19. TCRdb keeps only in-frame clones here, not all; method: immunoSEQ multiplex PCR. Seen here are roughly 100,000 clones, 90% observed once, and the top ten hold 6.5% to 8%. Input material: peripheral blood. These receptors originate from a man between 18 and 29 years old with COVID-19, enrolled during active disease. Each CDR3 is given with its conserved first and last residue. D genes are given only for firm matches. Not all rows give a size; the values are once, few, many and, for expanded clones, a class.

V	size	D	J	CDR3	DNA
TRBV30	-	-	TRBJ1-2	CAWSGRRVNYGYTF	TGTGCCTGGAGTGGTCGCAGGGTTAACTATGGCTACACCTTC
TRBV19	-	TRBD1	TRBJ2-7	CASSPDRGVRYEQYF	TGTGCCAGTAGTCCAGACAGGGGGGTTCGCTACGAGCAGTACTTC
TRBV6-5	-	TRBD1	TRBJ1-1	CASSKTGEVNTEAFF	TGTGCCAGCAGTAAGACAGGGGAGGTGAACACTGAAGCTTTCTTT
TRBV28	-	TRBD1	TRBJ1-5	CASSHDRGGNQPQHF	TGTGCCAGCAGTCATGACAGGGGTGGGAATCAGCCCCAGCATTTT
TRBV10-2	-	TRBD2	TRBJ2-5	CASNGATSRKETQYF	TGCGCCAGCAATGGAGCGACTAGCAGGAAAGAGACCCAGTACTTC
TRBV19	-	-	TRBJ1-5	CASSIALQGNQPQHF	TGTGCCAGTAGTATCGCCCTACAGGGAAATCAGCCCCAGCATTTT
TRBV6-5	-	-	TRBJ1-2	CASSYHRFYGYTF	TGTGCCAGCAGTTACCACAGGTTTTATGGCTACACCTTC
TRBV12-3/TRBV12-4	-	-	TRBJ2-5	CASSLGRLETQYF	TGTGCCAGCAGTTTAGGGAGACTAGAGACCCAGTACTTC
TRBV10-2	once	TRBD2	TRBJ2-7	CASSSGSSYEQYF	TGCGCCAGCAGTAGCGGGAGCTCCTACGAGCAGTACTTC
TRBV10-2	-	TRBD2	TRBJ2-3	CASSDPGGPSDTQYF	TGCGCCAGCAGTGACCCGGGAGGGCCATCAGATACGCAGTATTTT
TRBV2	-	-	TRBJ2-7	CASTGWGEGSYEQYF	TGTGCCAGCACCGGATGGGGAGAGGGATCCTACGAGCAGTACTTC
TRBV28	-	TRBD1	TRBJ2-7	CASSIRDRRYEQYF	TGTGCCAGCAGTATCCGGGACAGGCGCTACGAGCAGTACTTC
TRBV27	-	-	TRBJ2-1	CASSPSGQGWYNEQFF	TGTGCCAGCAGCCCTTCGGGGCAGGGGTGGTACAATGAGCAGTTCTTC